Listed here are 21 T cell receptor beta chains from one sample, sequenced in a study of control samples from healthy donors and cancer patients (dated by TCRdb to 2020 to 2022). Library preparation was by the immunoSEQ multiplex PCR assay. TCRdb obtained this table from immuneACCESS and retained in-frame rearrangements with V and J assigned. These tables miss some clones; where compared with another copy, unresolved V genes account for less than half of the shortfall, and the remainder is unexplained. This sample has about 180,000 clones in its table, and approximately 90% of those were observed once. Of the sample, roughly 1.3% falls within the top ten clones. Sequenced input: blood. These receptors all come from a man aged 25-40 years in good health.

The chain is built from TRBV5-8 and TRBJ1-5; the D is unclear. V gave up 4 bases and J gave up 6 bases, with 8 bases separating them. This CDR3 region has 12 residues. Germline lookup yields CDR1 SGHTS and CDR2 YDEGEE. The CDR3 DNA is TGTGCCAGCAGCCTTCTCTCTCAGCCCCAGCATTTT. Its translation: CASSLLSQPQHF.

This sequence joins TRBV20-1 and TRBJ1-5, with D maybe TRBD1 (6 bases). CDR1 and CDR2 from the germline V gene are DFQATT and SNEGSKA (reference sequence). The CDR3 runs 15 residues. The V end was cut by 3 bases, the J end by 1 base, with 13 bases between. CDR3 amino acids: CSASISGVSNQPQHF. The CDR3 nucleotides read TGCAGTGCTAGTATCTCAGGGGTAAGCAATCAGCCCCAGCATTTT.

This rearrangement joins TRBV21-1 to TRBJ1-5. TRBV21-1 is noted as a pseudogene. This CDR3 is built from 16 residues. DNA of the CDR3: TGTGCCAGCAGCAAACAGAGCGAGAATAGCAATCAGCCCCAGCATTTT. Its translation is CASSKQSENSNQPQHF.

The chain couples TRBV7-2 to TRBJ2-4, with 11 bases lining up with TRBD1. This CDR3 comprises 16 residues. J gave up 1 base and V 5 bases, and 4 bases lay outside the gene matches. Germline assignment: CDR1 SGHTA and CDR2 FQGNSA. The DNA for the CDR3 is TGTGCCAGCAGCCCCGGACAGGGGGCGGCCAAAAACATTCAGTACTTC. This translates into CASSPGQGAAKNIQYF.

The rearrangement joins TRBV28 to TRBJ1-6; D remains ambiguous. Per germline, CDR1 MDHEN and CDR2 SYDVKM. The CDR3 loop spans 15 amino acids. With 5 bases removed from V and 6 bases from J, the gap between germline ends came to 14 bases. The CDR3: CASSPRPASNSPLHF. CDR3 DNA: TGTGCCAGCAGTCCTCGGCCAGCGAGTAATTCACCCCTCCACTTT.

The chain joins TRBV13 to TRBJ1-5, with D tentatively TRBD1 (5 bases). There are 17 residues in the CDR3. Germline V gene data show CDR1 as PRHDT and CDR2 as FYEKMQ (reference sequence). V lost 0 bases, J lost 2 bases, and 14 bases lay in between. CDR3 region: CASSLGPGLRGNQPQHF. In DNA form, the CDR3 reads TGTGCCAGCAGCTTAGGTCCGGGGCTCCGTGGCAATCAGCCCCAGCATTTT. Together with reference TRBV13 and TRBJ1-5, the CDR3 gives the full variable domain: AAGVIQSPRHLIKEKRETATLKCYPIPRHDTVYWYQQGPGQDPQFLISFYEKMQSDKGSIPDRFSAQQFSDYHSELNMSSLELGDSALYFCASSLGPGLRGNQPQHFGDGTRLSIL.

The sample holds one count of this clone. This chain uses TRBV27 with TRBJ2-7; D is unresolved. CDR1 and CDR2 from the germline V gene are MNHEY and SMNVEV (reference sequence). This CDR3 is 15 amino acids long. The ends were cut back, 4 bases at V and 11 bases at J, with 24 bases in the middle. CDR3 residues: CASSSNGRVYDGEYF. Written as DNA, the CDR3 is TGTGCCAGCAGTTCCAACGGACGGGTTTACGACGGAGAGTACTTC.

The chain carries TRBV6-2 or TRBV6-3 and TRBJ2-7, with 10 bases identical to TRBD2. Germline loops: CDR1 MNHEY, CDR2 SVGEGT. This CDR3 has 15 amino acids. V shed 6 bases, J shed 2 bases, and the junction held 7 bases outside the gene matches. CDR3 nucleotides: TGTGCCAGCAGCGTGACTAGCGGGTTTCCCTACGAGCAGTACTTC. Translated: CASSVTSGFPYEQYF.

CDR3: CASSYSPLAGEPSYEQYF. CDR3 DNA: TGTGCCAGCAGCTATTCCCCCCTAGCGGGAGAACCTAGCTACGAGCAGTACTTC. The chain links TRBV7-8 to TRBJ2-7, with 10 nucleotides matching TRBD2. Trimming took 4 bases from V and 3 from J; bases not matched to a gene: 15. CDR1 and CDR2 (germline): SGHVS, FQNEAQ. CDR3 length equals 18 residues.

The V call is TRBV7-7, the J call TRBJ2-1, with D possibly matching TRBD2 (6 bases). The V and J ends lost 6 bases and 2 bases respectively, with 17 bases between them. The CDR3 is 16 amino acids. CDR1 is SSHAT, CDR2 FNYEAQ, per germline (reference sequence). The CDR3 spells CASRPIGGLTYNEQFF. DNA of the CDR3: TGTGCCAGCAGACCTATCGGGGGACTGACCTACAATGAGCAGTTCTTC.

This sequence joins TRBV7-2 and TRBJ1-2; D might be TRBD1 (6 bases). Trimming removed 6 bases from V and 4 bases from J, with 24 bases in between. This CDR3 region has 17 residues. CDR1 is SGHTA, CDR2 FQGNSA, per germline. CDR3 DNA: TGTGCCAGCAGTCCCAGGCCAGGGGACCCCCCACTCTATGGCTACACCTTC. Amino acid sequence: CASSPRPGDPPLYGYTF.

CDR3 protein: CASKGTGVNQPQHF. As DNA, the CDR3 is TGTGCCAGCAAGGGGACAGGGGTCAATCAGCCCCAGCATTTT. The V gene is TRBV6-6, the J gene TRBJ1-5; 10 nucleotides align to TRBD1. Germline lookup yields CDR1 MNHNY and CDR2 SVGAGI (reference sequence). V lost 7 bases to trimming and J lost 3 bases; unmatched junction nucleotides: 3. The CDR3 contains 14 residues.

The rearrangement links TRBV13 to TRBJ1-2; TRBD1 is a possible D gene (6 bases). Germline V lookup: CDR1 PRHDT, CDR2 FYEKMQ (reference sequence). This CDR3 spans 15 amino acids. V was shortened by 5 bases and J by 2 bases, with 15 bases between the two germline ends. The CDR3 spells CASSTRGQPNYGYTF. Written as DNA, the CDR3 is TGTGCCAGCAGCACACGTGGACAGCCGAACTATGGCTACACCTTC.

The rearrangement uses TRBV7-2 and TRBJ1-2; 12 bases are a match to TRBD1. This CDR3 is 16 amino acids long. Germline values: CDR1 SGHTA, CDR2 FQGNSA. Germline trimming cut 4 bases from V and 8 bases from J; bases unmatched to any gene: 11. CDR3: CASSSSRQGQGAGYTF. CDR3 DNA sequence: TGTGCCAGCAGCTCCTCCCGCCAGGGACAGGGGGCAGGCTACACCTTC. Based on the CDR3 plus reference TRBV7-2 and TRBJ1-2, the full variable domain is GAGVSQSPSNKVTEKGKDVELRCDPISGHTALYWYRQSLGQGLEFLIYFQGNSAPDKSGLPSDRFSAERTGGSVSTLTIQRTQQEDSAVYLCASSSSRQGQGAGYTFGSGTRLTVV.

This clone came up once. The V call is TRBV11-2, the J call TRBJ1-2, with D tentatively TRBD1 (6 bases). From germline, CDR1 is SGHAT and CDR2 FQNNGV. CDR3 length: 14 residues. V was pared by 5 bases and J by 4 bases, with 14 bases between. CDR3 loop: CASSPQAGVYGYTF. DNA of the CDR3: TGTGCCAGCAGCCCCCAGGCAGGGGTCTATGGCTACACCTTC.

CDR3 coding DNA: TGTGCCAGTAGTGCCAGGGTGGGCGATCAGCCCCAGCATTTT. Protein product: CASSARVGDQPQHF. The chain combines TRBV19 with TRBJ1-5; the D gene is possibly TRBD1 (5 bases). The CDR3 length is 14 residues. Germline CDR1 and CDR2: LNHDA and SQIVND (reference sequence). The V end was cut by 5 bases, the J end by 5 bases, with 13 bases between.

The CDR3 region has the DNA TGTGCCAGCAGTTTGGAGGTCGGCACTGAAGCTTTCTTT. Its translation: CASSLEVGTEAFF. This chain uses TRBV6-2 or TRBV6-3 with TRBJ1-1; D is ambiguous. The CDR3 runs to 13 residues. The ends were cut back, 4 bases at V and 4 bases at J, with 10 bases in the middle. Germline CDR1 and CDR2: MNHEY and SVGEGT.

The chain carries TRBV14 and TRBJ1-1; the D is unclear. The germline V gene encodes CDR1 SGHDN and CDR2 FVKESK. CDR3 length: 14 amino acids. Trimming took off 1 base at V and 1 base at J, with 7 bases between the two ends. The CDR3 spells CASSQASGNTEAFF. CDR3 nucleotide sequence: TGTGCCAGCAGCCAAGCGTCCGGGAACACTGAAGCTTTCTTT.

V and J are TRBV9 and TRBJ2-3; 11 bases match TRBD2. The ends lost 6 bases at V and 2 bases at J; junction bases unmatched: 5. Germline-derived CDR1 and CDR2 are SGDLS and YYNGEE. This CDR3 contains 15 residues. The CDR3 coding sequence is TGTGCCAGCAACCGACTAGCGGGGTCCACAGATACGCAGTATTTT. Its translation: CASNRLAGSTDTQYF.

The chain employs TRBV2 and TRBJ1-4, with D unclear. The germline gives CDR1 SNHLY, CDR2 FYNNEI. V lost 8 bases and J 4 bases, leaving 11 bases between the germline ends. This CDR3 spans 13 amino acids. The CDR3 region has the DNA TGTGCCAGCGCGGGCGATCATAATGAAAAACTGTTTTTT. It is translated as CASAGDHNEKLFF.

The chain couples TRBV10-3 to TRBJ1-2, with TRBD1 identical over 8 bases. V was clipped by 10 bases and J by 4 bases; unmatched bases: 14. The length of the CDR3 is 15 residues. Germline V gene sequence: CDR1 ENHRY, CDR2 SYGVKD. As DNA, the CDR3 is TGTGCCACCCTGCCGCAGGACAGGGACGGCTATGGCTACACCTTC. Protein product: CATLPQDRDGYGYTF.